These T cell receptor beta chains were read from a single sample in a study of monozygotic twins with inflammatory bowel disease. TCRdb reprocessed the 5' RACE reads and keeps a single row for each CDR3 protein, giving no DNA. The ten top clones account for less than 2.5%, within a sample of around 380,000 distinct CDR3 sequences. The sequenced sample consisted of blood. The receptors stem from a human donor with ulcerative colitis or Crohn's disease, or a healthy co-twin of an affected twin (not recorded which). The CDR3 runs from the conserved cysteine through the conserved F or W.

CDR3 protein	V gene	J gene
CASSQDRTSRTYEQYF	TRBV4-3	TRBJ2-7
CSARDGARPYLSTDTQYF	TRBV20-1	TRBJ2-3
CASSETQGAAAYNEQFF	TRBV6-1	TRBJ2-1
CASSPQSVAGELFF	TRBV5-1	TRBJ2-2
CASSQATRGEQFF	TRBV4-3	TRBJ2-1
CSARVVGETQYF	TRBV20-1	TRBJ2-5
CGLGRNTEAFF	TRBV7-9	TRBJ1-1
CASSTSRTGNTEAFF	TRBV19	TRBJ1-1
CASSLRLAGVEYEQYF	TRBV12-3/TRBV12-4	TRBJ2-7
CASSQGGPNTEAFF	TRBV3-1	TRBJ1-1